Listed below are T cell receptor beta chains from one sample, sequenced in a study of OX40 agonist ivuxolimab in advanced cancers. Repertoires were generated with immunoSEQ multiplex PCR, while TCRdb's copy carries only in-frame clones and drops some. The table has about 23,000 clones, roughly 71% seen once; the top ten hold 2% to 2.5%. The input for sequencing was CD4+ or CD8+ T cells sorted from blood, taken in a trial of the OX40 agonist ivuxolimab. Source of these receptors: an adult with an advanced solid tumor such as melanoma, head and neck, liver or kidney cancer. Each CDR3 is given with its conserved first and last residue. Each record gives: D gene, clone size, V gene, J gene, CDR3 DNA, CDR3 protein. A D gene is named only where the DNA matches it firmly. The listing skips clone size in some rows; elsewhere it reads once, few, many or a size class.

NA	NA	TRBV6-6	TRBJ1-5	TGTGCCAGCAGGCCCAACAGGAGCAATCAGCCCCAGCATTTT	CASRPNRSNQPQHF
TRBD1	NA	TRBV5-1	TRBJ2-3	TGCGCCAGCAGCCCCGGGACAGCCACAGATACGCAGTATTTT	CASSPGTATDTQYF
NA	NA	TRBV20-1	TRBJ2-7	TGCAGTGCTGCTATAGTAGGCGAGCAGTACTTC	CSAAIVGEQYF
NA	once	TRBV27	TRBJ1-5	TGTGCCAGCAGGGTTCGGTGGAATCAGCCCCAGCATTTT	CASRVRWNQPQHF
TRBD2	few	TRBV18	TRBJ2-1	TGTGCCAGCTCACCAAATAGCGGGGGCCCACACAATGAGCAGTTCTTC	CASSPNSGGPHNEQFF
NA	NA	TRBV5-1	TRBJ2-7	TGCGCCAGCAGCTTGGGTTTCTACGAGCAGTACTTC	CASSLGFYEQYF
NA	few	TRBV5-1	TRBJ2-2	TGCGCCAGCAGCCGACAGATCTCGAACACCGGGGAGCTGTTTTTT	CASSRQISNTGELFF
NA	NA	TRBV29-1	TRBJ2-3	TGCAGCGTCACAGGGAGGACGCAGTATTTT	CSVTGRTQYF
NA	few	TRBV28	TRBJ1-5	TGTGCCAGCAGTTTACCCCTGGGCAGGGATCAGCCCCAGCATTTT	CASSLPLGRDQPQHF
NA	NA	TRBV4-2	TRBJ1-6	TGTGCCAGCAGCCAAAATACAGGAGCCTATAATTCACCCCTCCACTTT	CASSQNTGAYNSPLHF
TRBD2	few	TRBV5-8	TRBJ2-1	TGTGCCAGCAGCTTGCGAGCGGGAGGGTACTTTGAGCAGTTCTTC	CASSLRAGGYFEQFF
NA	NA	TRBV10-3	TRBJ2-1	TGTGCCATCAGTGAACAGGGTTCCTACAATGAGCAGTTCTTC	CAISEQGSYNEQFF
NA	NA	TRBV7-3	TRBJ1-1	TGTGCCAGCAGCTTATTCCCCTCGGGGCCAGGGGCAGACACTGAAGCTTTCTTT	CASSLFPSGPGADTEAFF
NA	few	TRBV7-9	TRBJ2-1	TGTGCCAGTGGGGGGTCAATCGGCAATGAGCAGTTCTTC	CASGGSIGNEQFF
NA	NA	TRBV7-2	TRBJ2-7	TGTGCCAGCAGCACCCGGACAGCCTACGAGCAGTACTTC	CASSTRTAYEQYF
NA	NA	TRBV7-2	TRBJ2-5	TGTGCCAGCAGTACGGGCGGGGCTCAAGAGACCCAGTACTTC	CASSTGGAQETQYF
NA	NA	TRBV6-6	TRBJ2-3	TGTGCCAGCAGGCTCGGGGGCGGCACAGATACGCAGTATTTT	CASRLGGGTDTQYF